A single sample is the source of the 26 T cell receptor beta chains below, sequenced in a study of T cell responses to AZD1222 COVID-19 vaccine. Measured with immunoSEQ multiplex PCR; TCRdb has only the in-frame clones, and not every one. The sample comprises around 100,000 clones, over 75% of which are singletons, and roughly a tenth rests with the top ten. The starting material was peripheral blood, obtained 28 days after the second AZD1222 dose. These receptors were obtained from an adult who received the AZD1222 COVID-19 vaccine.

This CDR3 reads CASSTDGDSGNTIYF. The CDR3 nucleotides read TGTGCCAGTAGTACGGACGGTGACTCTGGAAACACCATATATTTT. The gene calls are TRBV19 and TRBJ1-3; D ambiguous. Trimming cost V 4 bases and J 0 bases, with 10 bases left between them. Germline V gives CDR1 LNHDA, CDR2 SQIVND (reference sequence). The CDR3 is 15 amino acids. The variable domain in full, with the rest retrieved from reference TRBV19 and TRBJ1-3, is DGGITQSPKYLFRKEGQNVTLSCEQNLNHDAMYWYRQDPGQGLRLIYYSQIVNDFQKGDIAEGYSVSREKKESFPLTVTSAQKNPTAFYLCASSTDGDSGNTIYFGEGSWLTVV.

This clone has a single count. The V and J genes are TRBV7-6 and TRBJ1-1, with 8 positions matching TRBD1. V lost 1 base to trimming and J lost 0 bases; unmatched junction nucleotides: 10. This CDR3 comprises 18 residues. The germline V gene has CDR1 SGHVS and CDR2 FNYEAQ. CDR3 region: CASSLGGGQGWMNTEAFF. The DNA for the CDR3 is TGTGCCAGCAGCTTAGGGGGAGGACAGGGCTGGATGAACACTGAAGCTTTCTTT.

V is TRBV20-1 and J is TRBJ2-7; D tentatively fits TRBD1 or TRBD2 (6 bases each). There are 15 residues in the CDR3. The germline V and J ends were trimmed by 3 bases and 0 bases, with 15 bases remaining between them. The germline CDR1 and CDR2 sequences are DFQATT and SNEGSKA (reference sequence). The CDR3 region has the DNA TGCAGTGCTAGTGGGGGGCGGAAGCCCTCCTACGAGCAGTACTTC. It codes for CSASGGRKPSYEQYF.

This chain joins TRBV18 and TRBJ1-1; maybe TRBD1 (5 bases). Germline V gene sequence: CDR1 KGHSH, CDR2 LQKENI. V gave up 2 bases and J gave up 7 bases, with 8 bases separating them. The CDR3 runs 12 residues. CDR3 region: CASSPVQGEAFF. The CDR3 nucleotides are TGTGCCAGCTCACCAGTTCAGGGTGAAGCTTTCTTT.

The rearrangement links TRBV7-2 to TRBJ1-2; tentatively, D is TRBD1 (6 bases). CDR3 length: 11 amino acids. V was pared by 6 bases and J by 14 bases, with 16 bases between. Germline V gene data show CDR1 as SGHTA and CDR2 as FQGNSA. This CDR3 is CASSVTGQKTF. CDR3 coding DNA: TGTGCCAGCAGTGTTACGGGACAAAAAACCTTC.

The gene calls are TRBV15 and TRBJ2-7; 7 nucleotides align to TRBD1. With 3 bases clipped from V and 0 bases from J, the junction kept 11 bases outside the gene matches. The CDR3 loop spans 17 amino acids. From germline, CDR1 is LNHNV and CDR2 YYDKDF (reference sequence). CDR3 in amino acids: CATSSARADRSSYEQYF. CDR3 nucleotide sequence: TGTGCCACCAGCAGTGCACGGGCGGACAGGAGCTCCTACGAGCAGTACTTC.

This clone was seen ten or more times. This chain joins TRBV13 and TRBJ1-3, with D tentatively TRBD1 (6 bases). V gave up 5 bases and J gave up 4 bases, with 18 bases separating them. This CDR3 region has 16 residues. Germline V CDR1 and CDR2: PRHDT, FYEKMQ (reference sequence). CDR3 in amino acids: CASSSQNRAAGNTIYF. CDR3 bases: TGTGCCAGCAGCAGTCAGAACAGGGCAGCGGGAAACACCATATATTTT.

V and J are TRBV28 and TRBJ1-5; D might be TRBD1 (6 bases). This CDR3 contains 13 residues. Germline V gives CDR1 MDHEN, CDR2 SYDVKM. V was trimmed by 7 bases and J by 6 bases, leaving 13 bases between them. CDR3 loop: CASKAGGVQPQHF. The CDR3 DNA reads TGTGCCAGCAAGGCCGGGGGCGTTCAGCCCCAGCATTTT.

This clone was seen only once. The V and J genes are TRBV3-1 (or the pseudogene TRBV3-2) and TRBJ1-2, with D possibly matching TRBD1 (6 bases). Germline values: CDR1 LGHDT, CDR2 YNNKEL (reference sequence). V was trimmed by 1 base and J by 4 bases, leaving 13 bases between them. This CDR3 is built from 15 residues. In nucleotides, the CDR3 is TGTGCCAGCAGCCAAGTTGGCAGGGGATTCTATGGCTACACCTTC. Translating it yields CASSQVGRGFYGYTF.

The chain carries TRBV5-4 and TRBJ2-3; 8 bases agree with TRBD1. Germline V CDR1 and CDR2: SGHNT, YYREEE (reference sequence). V lost 3 bases and J lost 2; bases outside the gene matches: 8. The CDR3 covers 16 residues. The CDR3 loop is CASSWATGAVTDTQYF. Here the CDR3 DNA reads TGTGCCAGCAGCTGGGCGACAGGGGCCGTCACAGATACGCAGTATTTT.

V gene TRBV27 combines with J gene TRBJ2-7; the D gene is possibly TRBD1 (5 bases). The CDR3 spans 11 residues. The germline V and J ends were trimmed by 4 bases and 6 bases, with 7 bases remaining between them. In germline, CDR1 is MNHEY, CDR2 SMNVEV (reference sequence). This CDR3 is CASSWGLEQYF. The CDR3 DNA reads TGTGCCAGCAGTTGGGGCCTCGAGCAGTACTTC.

The V and J genes are TRBV7-2 and TRBJ2-2, with TRBD1 matching 9 bases. Unmatched junction bases numbered 4, after V lost 4 bases and J lost 4 bases. CDR1 is SGHTA and CDR2 is FQGNSA in the germline V gene. This CDR3 is 15 amino acids long. The CDR3 DNA is TGTGCCAGCAGCTACAGGGGGCGAGTCACCGGGGAGCTGTTTTTT. This codes for CASSYRGRVTGELFF.

The chain has TRBV6-2 or TRBV6-3 and TRBJ2-1; 8 nucleotides align to TRBD2. The CDR3 sequence is 17 residues long. With V trimmed by 5 bases and J by 0 bases, 9 bases remained unmatched. From germline, CDR1 is MNHEY and CDR2 SVGEGT. DNA of the CDR3: TGTGCCAGCAGTCAACTAGCGGAGGGGTTCTCCTACAATGAGCAGTTCTTC. Protein sequence: CASSQLAEGFSYNEQFF.

The J gene is TRBJ1-1, the V gene TRBV5-4; 10 bases align to TRBD1. Per germline, CDR1 SGHNT and CDR2 YYREEE (reference sequence). CDR3 size: 15 residues. Trimming removed 4 bases from V and 1 base from J; junction bases left unmatched: 4. This chain's CDR3 is CASSGRDRGNTEAFF. CDR3 in DNA: TGTGCCAGCAGCGGCAGGGACAGGGGGAACACTGAAGCTTTCTTT. Combining the CDR3 with reference TRBV5-4 and TRBJ1-1 gives the whole variable domain ETGVTQSPTHLIKTRGQQVTLRCSSQSGHNTVSWYQQALGQGPQFIFQYYREEENGRGNFPPRFSGLQFPNYSSELNVNALELDDSALYLCASSGRDRGNTEAFFGQGTRLTVV.

This chain connects TRBV19 to TRBJ2-1, with 9 bases fitting TRBD1. J gave up 6 bases and V 5 bases, and 14 bases lay outside the gene matches. This CDR3 has 17 residues. The germline V gene has CDR1 LNHDA and CDR2 SQIVND (reference sequence). The DNA of the CDR3 is TGTGCCAGTAGTGTACCCCCGGGACAGGGAATCCGCAATGAGCAGTTCTTC. Its protein product is CASSVPPGQGIRNEQFF.

This clone was detected a few times. CDR3 sequence (DNA): TGTGCCAGCAGTTTAGAAGAGACCCAGTACTTC. Protein product: CASSLEETQYF. V usage is TRBV28 and J usage is TRBJ2-5; no firm D call. The V end was cut by 2 bases, the J end by 3 bases, with 1 base between. The CDR3 extends over 11 amino acids. CDR1 is MDHEN and CDR2 is SYDVKM in the germline V gene.

Here the CDR3 DNA reads TGCGCCAGCAGCCAAGATCCGGAAGAGACCCAGTACTTC. It translates to CASSQDPEETQYF. The chain uses TRBV4-3 and TRBJ2-5, with D uncertain. CDR3 length: 13 amino acids. The V end was cut by 0 bases, the J end by 3 bases, with 5 bases between. CDR1 and CDR2 (germline): LGHNA, YSLEER.

The chain links TRBV7-2 to TRBJ1-1, with TRBD1 as a possible D gene (6 bases). With 5 bases removed from V and 5 bases from J, the gap between germline ends came to 15 bases. CDR3 length: 14 amino acids. Germline V lookup: CDR1 SGHTA, CDR2 FQGNSA. This CDR3 reads CASSTNRVGTEAFF. In DNA, the CDR3 is TGTGCCAGCAGCACAAACAGGGTGGGTACTGAAGCTTTCTTT.

This clone was observed a few times. The chain uses TRBV24-1 and TRBJ2-3, with unresolved D. The germline CDR1 and CDR2 sequences are KGHDR and SFDVKD. CDR3 length: 12 amino acids. The V and J ends lost 1 base and 7 bases respectively, with 5 bases between them. CDR3 sequence: CATSDLVHTQYF. CDR3 coding DNA: TGTGCCACCAGTGATTTAGTTCATACGCAGTATTTT.

The gene calls are TRBV2 and TRBJ1-1; D unresolved. The germline CDR1 and CDR2 sequences are SNHLY and FYNNEI. The CDR3 is 11 amino acids. DNA of the CDR3: TGTGCGCCGGCCGGGAACACTGAAGCTTTCTTT. This gives the protein CAPAGNTEAFF.

In DNA, the CDR3 is TGTGCCAGCAGCTTACCGGGACAGACCTCCTACGAGCAGTACTTC. Its translation is CASSLPGQTSYEQYF. The V gene is TRBV5-4, the J gene TRBJ2-7, with 7 bases identical to TRBD1. With 2 bases clipped from V and 0 bases from J, the junction kept 5 bases outside the gene matches. The CDR3 contains 15 residues. CDR1 is SGHNT and CDR2 is YYREEE in the germline V gene (reference sequence).

The V call is TRBV28, the J call TRBJ1-2; D not resolved. Trimming cost V 4 bases and J 5 bases, with 8 bases left between them. In germline, CDR1 is MDHEN, CDR2 SYDVKM. This CDR3 comprises 12 residues. The CDR3 sequence is CASSSMDYGYTF. The CDR3 DNA follows: TGTGCCAGCAGTTCTATGGATTATGGCTACACCTTC.

V and J are TRBV30 and TRBJ1-6; D is possibly TRBD1 (5 bases). Germline V gene lookup returns CDR1 GTSNPN and CDR2 SVGIG (reference sequence). The CDR3 extends over 14 amino acids. Trimming took 2 bases from V and 15 from J, leaving 20 bases between them. The CDR3 sequence is CAWSPGTSSVFLHF. For the CDR3, the DNA is TGTGCCTGGAGTCCCGGGACGTCCTCTGTTTTCCTCCACTTT.

V gene TRBV6-5 combines with J gene TRBJ2-5, with 7 bases identical to TRBD1. Germline lookup yields CDR1 MNHEY and CDR2 SVGAGI. The CDR3 extends over 15 amino acids. J was trimmed by 5 bases and V by 0 bases; bases with no gene match: 6. CDR3 region: CASSYSGDRAETQYF. The CDR3 DNA sequence: TGTGCCAGCAGTTACTCGGGAGACAGGGCTGAGACCCAGTACTTC.

V usage is TRBV19 and J usage is TRBJ1-1, with TRBD1 as a possible D gene (5 bases). Trimming took off 7 bases at V and 7 bases at J, with 10 bases between the two ends. Per germline, CDR1 LNHDA and CDR2 SQIVND (reference sequence). CDR3 size: 11 residues. In DNA form, the CDR3 reads TGTGCCAGTACCTCGGGGGGTGAAGCTTTCTTT. The encoded protein is CASTSGGEAFF.

The J gene is TRBJ2-1, the V gene TRBV7-2, with D perhaps given as TRBD1 or TRBD2 (5 bases each). V gave up 5 bases and J gave up 0 bases, with 17 bases separating them. The CDR3 consists of 17 residues. Germline-derived CDR1 and CDR2 are SGHTA and FQGNSA. CDR3 residues: CASSTGPSGSSYNEQFF. CDR3 DNA sequence: TGTGCCAGCAGCACGGGACCCTCAGGTAGCTCCTACAATGAGCAGTTCTTC.